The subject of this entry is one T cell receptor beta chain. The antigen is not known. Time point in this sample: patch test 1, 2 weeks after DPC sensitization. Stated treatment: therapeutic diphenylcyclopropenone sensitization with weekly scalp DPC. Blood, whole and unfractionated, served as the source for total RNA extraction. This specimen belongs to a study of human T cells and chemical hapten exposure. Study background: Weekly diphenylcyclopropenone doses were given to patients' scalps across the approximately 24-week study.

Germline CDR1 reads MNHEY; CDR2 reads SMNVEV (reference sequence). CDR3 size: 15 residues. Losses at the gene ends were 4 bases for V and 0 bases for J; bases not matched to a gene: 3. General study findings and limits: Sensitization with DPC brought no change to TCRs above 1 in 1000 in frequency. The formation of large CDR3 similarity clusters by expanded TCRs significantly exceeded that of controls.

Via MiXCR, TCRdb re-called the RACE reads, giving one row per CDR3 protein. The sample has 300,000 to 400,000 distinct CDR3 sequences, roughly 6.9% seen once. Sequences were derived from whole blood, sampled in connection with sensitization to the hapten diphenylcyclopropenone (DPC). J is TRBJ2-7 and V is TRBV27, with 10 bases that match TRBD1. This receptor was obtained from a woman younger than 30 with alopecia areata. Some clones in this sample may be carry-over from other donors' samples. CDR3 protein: CASSYRTGGSYEQYF. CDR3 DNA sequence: TGTGCCAGCAGTTACCGGACAGGGGGCTCCTACGAGCAGTACTTC.